This is a list of T cell receptor beta chains from one sample in a study of T-cell memory formation after mild COVID-19. One entry per CDR3 protein, called by TCRdb with MiXCR from the 5' RACE reads. The sample includes around 530,000 distinct CDR3 sequences, less than 25% of them seen just once. What was sequenced was PBMCs or a T cell subset sorted from them (not recorded which). The source is an adult woman who had mild COVID-19 (a few samples of this study predate the infection). Cell type and time point are not known. Each CDR3 is given with its conserved first and last residue. D genes are given only for firm matches. Not all rows give a size; the values are once, few, many and, for expanded clones, a class.

j_gene: TRBJ2-7
v_gene: TRBV7-9
d_gene: -
abundance: few
CDR3nt: TGTGCCAGCAGCTCCACAGGCGGCAGCTCCTACGAGCAGTACTTC
CDR3aa: CASSSTGGSSYEQYF

j_gene: TRBJ2-3
v_gene: TRBV20-1
d_gene: TRBD1
abundance: -
CDR3nt: TGCAGTGCCGATCCGGGACAGGTGGGGGGTACGCAGTATTTT
CDR3aa: CSADPGQVGGTQYF

j_gene: TRBJ2-7
v_gene: TRBV5-1
d_gene: -
abundance: few
CDR3nt: TGCGCCAGCAGCTTGGACCCCGGGGGCGAGCAGTACTTC
CDR3aa: CASSLDPGGEQYF

j_gene: TRBJ1-2
v_gene: TRBV7-9
d_gene: TRBD1
abundance: many
CDR3nt: TGTGCCAGCGAACCGGGACAGAACTATGGCTACACCTTC
CDR3aa: CASEPGQNYGYTF

j_gene: TRBJ2-1
v_gene: TRBV6-5
d_gene: TRBD1
abundance: -
CDR3nt: TGTGCCAGCAGTTCCGGGACAGATTCCTACAATGAGCAGTTCTTC
CDR3aa: CASSSGTDSYNEQFF

j_gene: TRBJ2-1
v_gene: TRBV2
d_gene: -
abundance: -
CDR3nt: TGTGCCAGCAGTGAAGGACGACAGGGAGGGAATGAGCAGTTCTTC
CDR3aa: CASSEGRQGGNEQFF

j_gene: TRBJ2-1
v_gene: TRBV7-9
d_gene: TRBD2
abundance: few
CDR3nt: TGTGCCAGCAGCCCCCTAGGGGGTGGACTAGCGGGAGGCTATGAGCAGTTCTTC
CDR3aa: CASSPLGGGLAGGYEQFF

j_gene: TRBJ2-1
v_gene: TRBV29-1
d_gene: TRBD2
abundance: many
CDR3nt: TGCAGCGTTAAGGGACTAGCGGGGCAGTCCTACAATGAGCAGTTCTTC
CDR3aa: CSVKGLAGQSYNEQFF

j_gene: TRBJ1-2
v_gene: TRBV10-3
d_gene: -
abundance: -
CDR3nt: TGTGCCATCAGTGAGTTTCCAGGGAACTATGGCTACACCTTC
CDR3aa: CAISEFPGNYGYTF

j_gene: TRBJ2-3
v_gene: TRBV12-3/TRBV12-4
d_gene: TRBD2
abundance: -
CDR3nt: TGTGCCAGCAGTACGGGACTAGCGGAGAGCACAGATACGCAGTATTTT
CDR3aa: CASSTGLAESTDTQYF

j_gene: TRBJ2-3
v_gene: TRBV7-3
d_gene: TRBD2
abundance: -
CDR3nt: TGTGCCAGCAGCACAGGGACTAGCGGTCCCACAGATACGCAGTATTTT
CDR3aa: CASSTGTSGPTDTQYF

j_gene: TRBJ1-2
v_gene: TRBV4-2
d_gene: -
abundance: few
CDR3nt: TGTGCCAGCAGCCAAGACGCGACCGCTCAGTGGTATGGCTACACCTTC
CDR3aa: CASSQDATAQWYGYTF

j_gene: TRBJ2-7
v_gene: TRBV7-2
d_gene: -
abundance: once
CDR3nt: TGTGCCAGCAGCTTAGTCGCGGGACAGACCTTGTACGAGCAGTACTTC
CDR3aa: CASSLVAGQTLYEQYF

j_gene: TRBJ2-3
v_gene: TRBV4-3
d_gene: -
abundance: few
CDR3nt: TGCGCCAGCAGCCTAGGGGGGGCGGCTTCTAGCACAGATACGCAGTATTTT
CDR3aa: CASSLGGAASSTDTQYF

j_gene: TRBJ2-5
v_gene: TRBV28
d_gene: TRBD2
abundance: -
CDR3nt: TGTGCCAGTACGGGGGGGAAGGGGGAGACCCAGTACTTC
CDR3aa: CASTGGKGETQYF

j_gene: TRBJ2-1
v_gene: TRBV2
d_gene: -
abundance: few
CDR3nt: TGTGCCAGCAGTGAATTGGTGTTGAATGAGCAGTTCTTC
CDR3aa: CASSELVLNEQFF

j_gene: TRBJ2-7
v_gene: TRBV4-1
d_gene: -
abundance: few
CDR3nt: TGCGCCAGCAGCCAGGCAACTAGAGGAGAGGACGAGCAGTACTTC
CDR3aa: CASSQATRGEDEQYF

j_gene: TRBJ2-3
v_gene: TRBV11-2
d_gene: TRBD2
abundance: -
CDR3nt: TGTGCCAGCAGCTTGTTAGCGGGGGCTCGGGATACGCAGTATTTT
CDR3aa: CASSLLAGARDTQYF

j_gene: TRBJ2-7
v_gene: TRBV12-3/TRBV12-4
d_gene: TRBD1
abundance: -
CDR3nt: TGTGCCAGCAGTTGGAACAGGGGCTACGAGCAGTACTTC
CDR3aa: CASSWNRGYEQYF

j_gene: TRBJ1-4
v_gene: TRBV7-6
d_gene: -
abundance: -
CDR3nt: TGTGCCAGCGGGTGGGCGACCCCTAATGAAAAACTGTTTTTT
CDR3aa: CASGWATPNEKLFF

j_gene: TRBJ2-3
v_gene: TRBV7-9
d_gene: -
abundance: -
CDR3nt: TGTGCCAGCAGCTGGGATACGCAGTATTTT
CDR3aa: CASSWDTQYF

j_gene: TRBJ2-3
v_gene: TRBV18
d_gene: TRBD2
abundance: few
CDR3nt: TGTGCCAGCTCACCACGCGGGAGTCCCCCAGATACGCAGTATTTT
CDR3aa: CASSPRGSPPDTQYF

j_gene: TRBJ2-3
v_gene: TRBV7-9
d_gene: -
abundance: -
CDR3nt: TGTGCCAGCATCCCGATTAGCGGTGATACGCAGTATTTT
CDR3aa: CASIPISGDTQYF

j_gene: TRBJ1-2
v_gene: TRBV5-1
d_gene: -
abundance: many
CDR3nt: TGCGCCAGCAGCTTGGTTGGGGATGGCTACACCTTC
CDR3aa: CASSLVGDGYTF

j_gene: TRBJ2-2
v_gene: TRBV20-1
d_gene: TRBD1
abundance: -
CDR3nt: TGCAGTGCTAGGGGGACAGTCACCGGGGAGCTGTTTTTT
CDR3aa: CSARGTVTGELFF

j_gene: TRBJ2-7
v_gene: TRBV6-2/TRBV6-3
d_gene: TRBD1
abundance: -
CDR3nt: TGTGCCAGCAGTCCGGGACAGGAAAACCACGAGCAGTACTTC
CDR3aa: CASSPGQENHEQYF

j_gene: TRBJ1-2
v_gene: TRBV6-5
d_gene: -
abundance: few
CDR3nt: TGTGCCAGCAGTTACTCCGGAGGTGACTATGGCTACACCTTC
CDR3aa: CASSYSGGDYGYTF

j_gene: TRBJ1-1
v_gene: TRBV20-1
d_gene: -
abundance: -
CDR3nt: TGCAGTGCTAGGGGGGCCGGGGGCCCGAACACTGAAGCTTTCTTT
CDR3aa: CSARGAGGPNTEAFF

j_gene: TRBJ1-5
v_gene: TRBV7-6
d_gene: -
abundance: -
CDR3nt: TGTGCCAGCAGCTTGACGGCAGGGGTGAGCAATCAGCCCCAGCATTTT
CDR3aa: CASSLTAGVSNQPQHF

j_gene: TRBJ2-5
v_gene: TRBV12-3/TRBV12-4
d_gene: -
abundance: -
CDR3nt: TGTGCCAGCAGGATGGCGGGTGCGGGAGAGACCCAGTACTTC
CDR3aa: CASRMAGAGETQYF

j_gene: TRBJ2-3
v_gene: TRBV24-1
d_gene: -
abundance: -
CDR3nt: TGTGCCACCAGTGATCGCACTGGCCAGGGTCGCCTCGGAGATACGCAGTATTTT
CDR3aa: CATSDRTGQGRLGDTQYF

j_gene: TRBJ1-1
v_gene: TRBV4-3
d_gene: -
abundance: -
CDR3nt: TGCGCCAGCAGCCTTGCAGAGTACACTGAAGCTTTCTTT
CDR3aa: CASSLAEYTEAFF

j_gene: TRBJ1-5
v_gene: TRBV20-1
d_gene: -
abundance: -
CDR3nt: TGCAGTGTGGGACAACCGAGGCAGCCCCAGCATTTT
CDR3aa: CSVGQPRQPQHF